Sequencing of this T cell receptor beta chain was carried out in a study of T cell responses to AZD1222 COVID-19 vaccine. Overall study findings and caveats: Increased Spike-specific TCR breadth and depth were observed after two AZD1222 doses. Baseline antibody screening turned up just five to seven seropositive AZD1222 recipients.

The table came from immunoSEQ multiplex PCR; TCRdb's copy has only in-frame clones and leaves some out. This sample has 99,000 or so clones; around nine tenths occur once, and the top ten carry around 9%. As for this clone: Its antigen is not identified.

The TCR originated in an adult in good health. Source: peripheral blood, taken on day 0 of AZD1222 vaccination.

The CDR3 DNA is TGTGCCAGCAGCTTAGGGCGGGAAAACACTGAAGCTTTCTTT. It encodes CASSLGRENTEAFF. The rearrangement links TRBV7-2 to TRBJ1-1; D gene ambiguous. Germline loops: CDR1 SGHTA, CDR2 FQGNSA. Trimming shortened V by 1 base and J by 2 bases, and 8 bases separated the two germline ends. The CDR3 has 14 amino acids.